These T cell receptor beta chains were read from a single sample in a study of cytomegalovirus exposure and HLA in healthy donors. This table comes from immunoSEQ multiplex PCR, and its TCRdb copy is limited to in-frame clones, with some not included. The table has roughly 150,000 clones, approximately 84% seen once. Material: PBMCs. The source is a man aged 25-45 years in good health and CMV-seronegative. Each CDR3 is given with its conserved first and last residue. A D gene is named only where the DNA matches it firmly. A clone size is listed for some rows: how often the clone was seen (once, few, many), or a class if it is expanded.

V: TRBV6-5
size: .
J: TRBJ2-7
D: .
CDR3: CASSRGASYEQYF
DNA: TGTGCCAGCAGCCGTGGGGCATCCTACGAGCAGTACTTC

V: TRBV7-9
size: .
J: TRBJ2-7
D: TRBD2
CDR3: CASSLRLAGEFSSSYEQYF
DNA: TGTGCCAGCAGCTTAAGACTAGCGGGAGAGTTTTCGAGCTCCTACGAGCAGTACTTC

V: TRBV19
size: .
J: TRBJ2-2
D: TRBD1
CDR3: CASSIARGTTGELFF
DNA: TGTGCCAGTAGTATCGCCAGGGGGACGACCGGGGAGCTGTTTTTT

V: TRBV6-5
size: .
J: TRBJ1-1
D: .
CDR3: CASSYSYRVVTEAFF
DNA: TGTGCCAGCAGTTACTCTTACAGGGTTGTGACTGAAGCTTTCTTT

V: TRBV27
size: .
J: TRBJ2-7
D: TRBD2
CDR3: CASSDLGLAGSLAGEQYF
DNA: TGTGCCAGCAGTGACTTAGGACTAGCGGGATCTCTGGCGGGGGAGCAGTACTTC

V: TRBV29-1
size: .
J: TRBJ2-3
D: TRBD2
CDR3: CSVVGGEGDTQYF
DNA: TGCAGCGTTGTAGGTGGGGAGGGAGATACGCAGTATTTT

V: TRBV7-2
size: .
J: TRBJ1-3
D: .
CDR3: CASSLDSSGNTIYF
DNA: TGTGCCAGCAGTTTGGACAGCTCTGGAAACACCATATATTTT

V: TRBV10-3
size: .
J: TRBJ2-1
D: .
CDR3: CAISTLADNEQFF
DNA: TGTGCCATCAGCACCCTAGCCGACAATGAGCAGTTCTTC

V: TRBV28
size: .
J: TRBJ2-7
D: .
CDR3: CASSLYGAEQYF
DNA: TGTGCCAGCAGTTTATATGGGGCCGAGCAGTACTTC

V: TRBV27
size: .
J: TRBJ1-2
D: TRBD1
CDR3: CASSRDSLNYGYTF
DNA: TGTGCCAGCAGCCGGGACAGTCTTAACTATGGCTACACCTTC

V: TRBV27
size: .
J: TRBJ2-7
D: .
CDR3: CASSSSNEQYF
DNA: TGTGCCAGCAGTTCTAGTAACGAGCAGTACTTC

V: TRBV10-2
size: once
J: TRBJ2-7
D: .
CDR3: CASSLASYEQYF
DNA: TGCGCCAGCAGTCTTGCTAGTTACGAGCAGTACTTC

V: TRBV2
size: .
J: TRBJ1-1
D: .
CDR3: CASSRQRGIGTEAFF
DNA: TGTGCCAGCTCCAGGCAAAGGGGAATTGGGACTGAAGCTTTCTTT

V: TRBV13
size: .
J: TRBJ1-5
D: TRBD1
CDR3: CASSRATGGRGNQPQHF
DNA: TGTGCCAGCAGCAGGGCTACAGGGGGAAGGGGCAATCAGCCCCAGCATTTT

V: TRBV7-9
size: once
J: TRBJ2-3
D: TRBD2
CDR3: CASSLALAGNTDTQYF
DNA: TGTGCCAGCAGCTTAGCTCTAGCGGGCAATACAGATACGCAGTATTTT

V: TRBV30
size: .
J: TRBJ1-4
D: TRBD1
CDR3: CAWSVGDRAINEKLFF
DNA: TGTGCCTGGAGTGTAGGGGACAGGGCTATTAATGAAAAACTGTTTTTT

V: TRBV15
size: .
J: TRBJ1-1
D: TRBD1
CDR3: CATVQGANTEAFF
DNA: TGTGCCACCGTCCAGGGGGCAAACACTGAAGCTTTCTTT

V: TRBV7-9
size: .
J: TRBJ1-6
D: .
CDR3: CASSPLGGNSPLHF
DNA: TGTGCCAGCAGCCCGCTGGGAGGGAATTCACCCCTCCACTTT

V: TRBV5-1
size: .
J: TRBJ2-5
D: TRBD2
CDR3: CASSLIAGLQETQYF
DNA: TGCGCCAGCAGCCTAATAGCGGGCCTACAAGAGACCCAGTACTTC

V: TRBV10-1
size: .
J: TRBJ2-1
D: .
CDR3: CASSEGRGGPINEQFF
DNA: TGCGCCAGCAGTGAGGGGAGGGGGGGGCCGATTAATGAGCAGTTCTTC

V: TRBV5-1
size: .
J: TRBJ2-1
D: TRBD1
CDR3: CASSQARPTGGDEQFF
DNA: TGCGCCAGCAGCCAAGCCCGCCCGACAGGGGGCGATGAGCAGTTCTTC

V: TRBV9
size: .
J: TRBJ2-5
D: TRBD1
CDR3: CAIYSDRSGETQHF
DNA: TGTGCCATCTATTCGGACAGGTCAGGGGAGACCCAGCACTTC

V: TRBV6-4
size: few
J: TRBJ2-2
D: TRBD2
CDR3: CASSSGGATGELFF
DNA: TGTGCCAGCAGTAGCGGGGGGGCCACCGGGGAGCTGTTTTTT

V: TRBV5-1
size: .
J: TRBJ2-1
D: .
CDR3: CASSWEAYNEQFF
DNA: TGCGCCAGCAGCTGGGAGGCTTACAATGAGCAGTTCTTC

V: TRBV4-1
size: .
J: TRBJ1-2
D: .
CDR3: CASSQEFTGSNYGYTF
DNA: TGCGCCAGCAGCCAAGAATTTACAGGGAGCAACTATGGCTACACCTTC

V: TRBV5-1
size: .
J: TRBJ2-7
D: .
CDR3: CASSFGGVEQYF
DNA: TGCGCCAGCAGCTTCGGAGGCGTAGAGCAGTACTTC

V: TRBV23-1
size: .
J: TRBJ1-1
D: TRBD1
CDR3: CASSLRTGGTTEAFF
DNA: TGCGCCAGCAGTCTACGGACAGGGGGTACGACTGAAGCTTTCTTT

V: TRBV4-1
size: .
J: TRBJ2-7
D: TRBD1
CDR3: CASSQKPGQVYEQYF
DNA: TGCGCCAGCAGCCAAAAACCGGGACAGGTCTACGAGCAGTACTTC

V: TRBV7-3
size: .
J: TRBJ2-1
D: .
CDR3: CASSFSTGSYNEQFF
DNA: TGTGCCAGCAGCTTCTCCACAGGGTCCTACAATGAGCAGTTCTTC

V: TRBV30
size: .
J: TRBJ1-2
D: TRBD1
CDR3: CARRQGYYGYTF
DNA: TGTGCCCGGCGACAGGGCTACTATGGCTACACCTTC

V: TRBV6-6
size: .
J: TRBJ1-4
D: TRBD1
CDR3: CASSETTGGKLFF
DNA: TGTGCCAGCAGTGAGACCACAGGGGGAAAACTGTTTTTT

V: TRBV7-9
size: .
J: TRBJ2-1
D: TRBD2
CDR3: CASSLKGLAGYYNEQFF
DNA: TGTGCCAGCAGCTTAAAAGGACTAGCGGGATACTACAATGAGCAGTTCTTC

V: TRBV6-5
size: .
J: TRBJ2-5
D: .
CDR3: CASSYSTLAGETQYF
DNA: TGTGCTAGCAGTTACTCGACCCTAGCTGGAGAGACCCAGTACTTC

V: TRBV29-1
size: once
J: TRBJ2-3
D: TRBD2
CDR3: CSVGFLAGVPDTQYF
DNA: TGCAGCGTTGGATTCCTAGCGGGAGTCCCAGATACGCAGTATTTT

V: TRBV7-2
size: .
J: TRBJ2-7
D: .
CDR3: CASSLRGYSYEQYF
DNA: TGTGCCAGCAGTCTACGGGGGTACTCCTACGAGCAGTACTTC

V: TRBV4-2
size: .
J: TRBJ2-1
D: TRBD2
CDR3: CASRTSGYNEQFF
DNA: TGTGCCAGCAGGACTAGCGGTTACAATGAGCAGTTCTTC

V: TRBV19
size: .
J: TRBJ2-1
D: TRBD2
CDR3: CASSITSGRLGNEQFF
DNA: TGTGCCAGTAGTATTACTAGCGGGAGGCTTGGCAATGAGCAGTTCTTC

V: TRBV2
size: .
J: TRBJ2-2
D: .
CDR3: CASSGQGGMNTGELFF
DNA: TGTGCCAGCAGTGGGCAGGGGGGTATGAACACCGGGGAGCTGTTTTTT

V: TRBV6-1
size: .
J: TRBJ1-1
D: TRBD1
CDR3: CASNRKMDRVRAFF
DNA: TGTGCCAGCAATAGAAAGATGGACAGGGTTCGGGCTTTCTTT

V: TRBV7-8
size: .
J: TRBJ2-2
D: .
CDR3: CASSSPGELFF
DNA: TGTGCCAGCAGCTCCCCAGGGGAGCTGTTTTTT

V: TRBV2
size: .
J: TRBJ1-2
D: .
CDR3: CASSLASGNGYTF
DNA: TGTGCCAGCAGTTTAGCCAGCGGGAATGGCTACACCTTC

V: TRBV27
size: .
J: TRBJ1-2
D: .
CDR3: CASGYSGTRYGYTF
DNA: TGTGCCAGCGGGTACAGTGGGACACGGTATGGCTACACCTTC

V: TRBV11-1
size: .
J: TRBJ1-1
D: .
CDR3: CASSFTITGNTEAFF
DNA: TGTGCCAGCAGCTTCACAATAACAGGGAACACTGAAGCTTTCTTT

V: TRBV9
size: .
J: TRBJ2-3
D: .
CDR3: CASSVGGTDTQYF
DNA: TGTGCCAGCAGCGTAGGAGGGACAGATACGCAGTATTTT